The rows below give T cell receptor beta chains drawn from one sample of a study of blood T cell repertoires in COVID-19. Assay used: immunoSEQ multiplex PCR; TCRdb lists only in-frame clones, some missing. The table has about 200,000 clones, over 70% seen once. The sequencing sample was made of peripheral blood. Source of these receptors: an older woman with acute or convalescent COVID-19. Each CDR3 is given without its conserved first and last residue.

j_call v_call cdr3_aa
TRBJ1-4 TRBV3-1/TRBV3-2 ASSRGQLGEKLF
TRBJ2-1 TRBV10-3 AISETSGSHNEQF
TRBJ1-1 TRBV27 ASSYSPDSEAF
TRBJ2-2 TRBV18 ASSPWATSNTGELF
TRBJ1-6 TRBV11-3 ASSSSTGRPLH
TRBJ1-2 TRBV5-1 ASSPTGSPNYGYT
TRBJ1-5 TRBV9 ASSKQGAGNQPQH
TRBJ2-5 TRBV24-1 ATGPGTRGETQY
TRBJ2-7 TRBV9 ASSRTGGFYEQY
TRBJ2-7 TRBV9 ASSVDGGMRAGDSYEQY
TRBJ2-3 TRBV5-4 ASSLAASATDTQY
TRBJ2-1 TRBV28 AAGTSSYNEQF
TRBJ1-5 TRBV6-6 ASSLRGISNQPQH
TRBJ1-5 TRBV12-3/TRBV12-4 ASSTRVNQPQH
TRBJ2-7 TRBV30 AWSPGTLSSYEQY
TRBJ2-1 TRBV1 TSSGTGWNEQF
TRBJ1-2 TRBV28 ASSTGDYGYT
TRBJ2-3 TRBV29-1 SVEGDTDTQY
TRBJ2-1 TRBV6-5 ASKVAGSDEQF
TRBJ2-1 TRBV5-4 ASSRRRQGTGYNEQF
TRBJ1-6 TRBV27 ASSDGTGGRSPLH
TRBJ2-7 TRBV16 ASSEVRSSYEQY
TRBJ2-2 TRBV18 ASSPLLNTGELF
TRBJ2-3 TRBV5-1 ASSLGSGTPTDTQY
TRBJ1-4 TRBV28 ASSPSAGGLEKLF
TRBJ2-3 TRBV2 ASSDSGAGGDTQY
TRBJ2-7 TRBV28 ASSLSRVPYEQY
TRBJ2-7 TRBV28 ASRGAGTGTYEQY
TRBJ2-7 TRBV6-5 ASSYSRGRVEQY
TRBJ2-3 TRBV9 ASSVGVAPSTDTQY
TRBJ2-7 TRBV4-1 ASSQGPPIGAGATYEQY
TRBJ2-6 TRBV19 ASSAPRGSGANVLT
TRBJ2-1 TRBV7-2 ASSSTRDSNEQF
TRBJ1-2 TRBV6-4 ASSFERGEHYGYT
TRBJ1-5 TRBV19 ASSIVGRGYSNQPQH
TRBJ2-5 TRBV7-9 ASSLADRGWETQY
TRBJ1-3 TRBV7-2 ASSPPGKNSGNTIY
TRBJ1-4 TRBV7-2 ASTFGDRANLGEKLF
TRBJ2-7 TRBV29-1 SVEGGLAGDYEQY
TRBJ1-5 TRBV6-6 ACGRADQPQH
TRBJ1-1 TRBV5-4 ASSLGKTSPGAEAF
TRBJ2-2 TRBV2 ASSGVRGGELF
TRBJ2-2 TRBV19 ASQTPAGNTGELF
TRBJ1-6 TRBV2 ASSIRQISSYNSPLH
TRBJ2-5 TRBV7-3 ASSSATGGGQETQY
TRBJ2-7 TRBV4-2 ASSQEPPGEITLYEQY
TRBJ1-5 TRBV28 ASSRSAGTGTGSQPQH
TRBJ2-5 TRBV12-5 ASALDRGETQY
TRBJ2-7 TRBV6-5 ASSYSFTGEYEQY
TRBJ2-7 TRBV28 ASSPTGTGLHEQY
TRBJ1-2 TRBV19 ASSILGLGGYT
TRBJ2-1 TRBV5-4 ASSSWTSGSLNEQF
TRBJ2-7 TRBV19 ASSRGGANYEQY
TRBJ1-1 TRBV15 ATSLDTEAF
TRBJ2-1 TRBV24-1 ATSDPSTGGHSYNEQF
TRBJ1-5 TRBV19 ASSQQGAETQH
TRBJ1-2 TRBV14 ASSLRTGEGYT